Following are 7 T cell receptor beta chains from one sample sequenced in a study of T-cell reconstitution after alpha-beta-depleted transplantation in children. It was with unique molecular identifiers that the TCRbeta library was prepared. One entry per CDR3 protein, called by TCRdb with MiXCR from the PCR reads. The table records approximately 200,000 distinct CDR3 sequences, 14% to 15% of them present only once. The material was PBMCs from the stem cell graft donor, obtained from the stem cell graft. The receptors shown here come from a human donor who donated a stem cell graft to a child with acute lymphoblastic leukemia.

This clonotype was recorded at least ten times. V gene TRBV20-1 combines with J gene TRBJ2-7; D possibly corresponds to TRBD1 (7 bases). The germline V and J ends were trimmed by 6 bases and 1 base, with 13 bases remaining between them. The CDR3 spans 13 residues. Germline CDR1 DFQATT, CDR2 SNEGSKA (reference sequence). The CDR3 sequence: CSASGGQSYEQYF. The CDR3, as DNA: TGCAGTGCCTCCGGGGGACAGTCCTACGAGCAGTACTTC.

This clonotype appeared many times. This sequence joins TRBV11-2 and TRBJ2-6; no reliable D call. Germline CDR1 is SGHAT and CDR2 is FQNNGV. With 5 bases removed from V and 11 bases from J, the gap between germline ends came to 19 bases. The CDR3 has 15 amino acids. The CDR3 protein is CASSPLRRGTDVLTF. The CDR3 nucleotides are TGTGCCAGCAGCCCCCTTAGGAGAGGAACGGACGTCCTGACTTTC.

V is TRBV12-3 or TRBV12-4 and J is TRBJ2-7; D assignment may be TRBD1 or TRBD2 (5 bases each). Trimming left V 6 bases short and J 5 bases short, with 20 bases between. The CDR3 totals 15 residues. The DNA for the CDR3 is TGTGCCAGCAGCCGCACCGGGGCGCCGAGTGACGAGCAGTACTTC. It yields the protein CASSRTGAPSDEQYF.

This clonotype has a count of ten or more. CDR3 loop: CASSQGDREPYGETQYF. The CDR3 region has the DNA TGTGCCAGCAGCCAAGGGGACAGGGAGCCTTACGGAGAGACCCAGTACTTC. This chain uses TRBV3-1 with TRBJ2-5; TRBD1 matches 9 bases. From germline, CDR1 is LGHDT and CDR2 YNNKEL (reference sequence). This CDR3 is 17 amino acids long. V dropped 1 base and J dropped 4; count of bases not matched to a gene: 10.

The V and J genes are TRBV12-3 or TRBV12-4 and TRBJ2-1, with no clear D. The CDR3 contains 17 residues. Trimming took off 5 bases at V and 0 bases at J, with 17 bases between the two ends. As DNA, the CDR3 is TGTGCCAGCAGTCGGGTTCGACTGATGAGCTCCTACAATGAGCAGTTCTTC. Translation gives CASSRVRLMSSYNEQFF.

This clonotype appeared a single time. A much more abundant neighbour one base away suggests this may be a read error. The V call is TRBV29-1, the J call TRBJ2-2; no reliable D call. The CDR3 consists of 13 residues. Germline lookup yields CDR1 SQVTM and CDR2 ANQGSEA. Trimming removed 5 bases from V and 1 base from J, with 8 bases in between. The CDR3: CSVLSVNTGELFF. For the CDR3, the DNA is TGCAGCGTTCTGAGCGTGAACACCGGGGAGCTGTTTTTT.

The V call is TRBV2, the J call TRBJ1-4; a weak D match, TRBD1 (6 bases). CDR1 and CDR2 from the germline V gene are SNHLY and FYNNEI. The CDR3 length is 15 residues. With 6 bases removed from V and 6 bases from J, the gap between germline ends came to 17 bases. CDR3 loop: CASRAWDIGDEKLFF. In DNA, the CDR3 is TGTGCCAGCAGGGCCTGGGACATCGGCGATGAAAAACTGTTTTTT.